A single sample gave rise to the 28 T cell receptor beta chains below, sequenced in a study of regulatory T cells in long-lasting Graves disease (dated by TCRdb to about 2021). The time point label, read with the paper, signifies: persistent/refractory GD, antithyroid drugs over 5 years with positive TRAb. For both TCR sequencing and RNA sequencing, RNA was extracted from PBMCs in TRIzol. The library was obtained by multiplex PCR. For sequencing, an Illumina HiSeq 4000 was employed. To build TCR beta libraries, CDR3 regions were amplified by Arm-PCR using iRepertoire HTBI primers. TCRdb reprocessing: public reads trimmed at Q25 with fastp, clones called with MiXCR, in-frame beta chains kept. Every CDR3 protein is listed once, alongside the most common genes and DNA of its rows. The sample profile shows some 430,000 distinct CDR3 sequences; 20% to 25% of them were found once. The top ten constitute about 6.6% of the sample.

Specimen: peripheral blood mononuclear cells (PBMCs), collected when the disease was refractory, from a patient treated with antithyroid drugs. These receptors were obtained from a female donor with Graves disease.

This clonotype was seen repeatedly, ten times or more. The CDR3 loop is CASSLAGTSVEKLFF. DNA of the CDR3: TGTGCCAGCAGCTTAGCCGGGACGTCGGTTGAAAAACTGTTTTTT. The gene calls are TRBV7-9 and TRBJ1-4, with D maybe TRBD1 (5 bases). V lost 0 bases, J lost 7 bases, and 12 bases lay in between. Germline V gene sequence: CDR1 SEHNR, CDR2 FQNEAQ (reference sequence). The CDR3 is 15 amino acids.

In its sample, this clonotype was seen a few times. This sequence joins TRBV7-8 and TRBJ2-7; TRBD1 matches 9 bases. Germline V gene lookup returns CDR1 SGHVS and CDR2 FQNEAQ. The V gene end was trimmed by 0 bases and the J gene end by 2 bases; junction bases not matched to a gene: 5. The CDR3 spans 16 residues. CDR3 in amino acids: CASSLAPGQGPYEQYF. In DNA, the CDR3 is TGTGCCAGCAGCTTAGCCCCGGGACAGGGTCCCTACGAGCAGTACTTC.

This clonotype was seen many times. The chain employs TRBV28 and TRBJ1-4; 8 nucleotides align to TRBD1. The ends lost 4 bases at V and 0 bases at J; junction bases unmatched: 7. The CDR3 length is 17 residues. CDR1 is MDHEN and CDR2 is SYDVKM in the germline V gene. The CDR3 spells CASSSLGQGTTNEKLFF. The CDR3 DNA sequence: TGTGCCAGCAGTTCCCTCGGACAGGGCACAACTAATGAAAAACTGTTTTTT.

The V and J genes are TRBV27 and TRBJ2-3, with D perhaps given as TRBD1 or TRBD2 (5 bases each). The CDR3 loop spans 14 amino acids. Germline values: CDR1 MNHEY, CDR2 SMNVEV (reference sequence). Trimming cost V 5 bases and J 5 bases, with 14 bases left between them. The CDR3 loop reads CASSPGPIRDTQYF. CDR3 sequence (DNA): TGTGCCAGCAGTCCGGGACCAATTCGAGATACGCAGTATTTT.

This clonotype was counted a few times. The CDR3 bases are TGTGCCAGCAGCCGAATAAGTACCGACCCGCTAGCAAGATATCAGCCCCAGCATTTT. Its translation: CASSRISTDPLARYQPQHF. The V and J genes are TRBV5-5 and TRBJ1-5; D unclear. Trimming stripped 4 bases from V and 5 bases from J, with 28 bases between. The CDR3 is 19 amino acids. From germline, CDR1 is SGHKS and CDR2 YYEKEE (reference sequence).

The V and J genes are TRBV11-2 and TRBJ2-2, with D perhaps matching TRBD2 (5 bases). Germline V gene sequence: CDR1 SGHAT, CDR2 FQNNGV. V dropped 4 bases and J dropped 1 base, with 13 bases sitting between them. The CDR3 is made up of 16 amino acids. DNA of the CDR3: TGTGCCAGCAGCTACGACGGAGGTTTGAACACCGGGGAGCTGTTTTTT. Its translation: CASSYDGGLNTGELFF.

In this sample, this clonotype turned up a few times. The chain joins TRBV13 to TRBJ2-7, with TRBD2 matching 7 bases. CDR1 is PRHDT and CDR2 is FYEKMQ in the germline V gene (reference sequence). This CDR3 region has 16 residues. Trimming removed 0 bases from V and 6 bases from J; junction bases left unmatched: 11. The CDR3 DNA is TGTGCCAGCAGCTTAGGCCTGACTAGCCCCCGCGGCGAGCAGTACTTC. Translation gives CASSLGLTSPRGEQYF.

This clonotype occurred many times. The CDR3 coding sequence is TGTGCCACCAGCAGAGAGGGGGAGACCCAGTACTTC. As protein: CATSREGETQYF. This chain links TRBV15 with TRBJ2-5; D uncertain. The ends were cut back, 0 bases at V and 5 bases at J, with 4 bases in the middle. The CDR3 contains 12 residues. Germline loops: CDR1 LNHNV, CDR2 YYDKDF (reference sequence).

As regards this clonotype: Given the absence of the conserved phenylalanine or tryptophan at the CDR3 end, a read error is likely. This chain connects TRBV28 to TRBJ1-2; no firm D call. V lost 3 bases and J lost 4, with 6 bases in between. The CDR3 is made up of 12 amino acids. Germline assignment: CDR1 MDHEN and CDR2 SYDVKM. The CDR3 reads CASSLGFYGYTL. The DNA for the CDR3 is TGTGCCAGCAGTTTGGGCTTCTATGGCTACACCCTC.

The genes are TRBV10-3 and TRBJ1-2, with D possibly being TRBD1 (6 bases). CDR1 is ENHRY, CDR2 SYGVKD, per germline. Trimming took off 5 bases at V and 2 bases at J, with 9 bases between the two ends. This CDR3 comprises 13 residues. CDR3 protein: CAISQGGNYGYTF. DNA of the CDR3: TGTGCCATCAGTCAAGGGGGGAACTATGGCTACACCTTC.

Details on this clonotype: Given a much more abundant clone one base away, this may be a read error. The CDR3 spells CTSSLRGVQFEPLHF. The CDR3 DNA follows: TGTACCAGCAGCTTGAGAGGGGTCCAGTTTGAGCCCCTCCACTTT. The rearrangement uses TRBV7-2 and TRBJ1-6, with D possibly TRBD1 on 5 matching bases. CDR1 SGHTA and CDR2 FQGNSA come from the germline V gene. The V and J ends lost 3 bases and 13 bases respectively, with 19 bases between them. The CDR3 contains 15 residues.

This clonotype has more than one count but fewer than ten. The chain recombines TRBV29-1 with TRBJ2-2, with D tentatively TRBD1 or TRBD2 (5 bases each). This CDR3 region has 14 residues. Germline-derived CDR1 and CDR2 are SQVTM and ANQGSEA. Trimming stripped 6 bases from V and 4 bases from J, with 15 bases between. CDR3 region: CSVGAKGLTGELFF. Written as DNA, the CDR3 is TGCAGCGTCGGGGCAAAGGGGCTCACCGGGGAGCTGTTTTTT.

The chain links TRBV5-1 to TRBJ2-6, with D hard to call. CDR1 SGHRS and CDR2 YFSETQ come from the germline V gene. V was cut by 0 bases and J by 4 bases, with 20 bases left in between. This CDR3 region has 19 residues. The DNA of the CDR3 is TGCGCCAGCAGCTTGGCCCCCCGGACGGTCGTTTCCGGGGCCAACGTCCTGACTTTC. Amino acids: CASSLAPRTVVSGANVLTF. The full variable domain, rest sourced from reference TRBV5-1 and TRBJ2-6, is KAGVTQTPRYLIKTRGQQVTLSCSPISGHRSVSWYQQTPGQGLQFLFEYFSETQRNKGNFPGRFSGRQFSNSRSEMNVSTLELGDSALYLCASSLAPRTVVSGANVLTFGAGSRLTVL.

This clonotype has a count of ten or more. This CDR3 reads CASSPRQFNQPQHF. The CDR3 DNA sequence: TGTGCCAGCAGCCCAAGACAGTTCAATCAGCCCCAGCATTTT. The chain links TRBV7-8 to TRBJ1-5, with TRBD1 as a possible D gene (5 bases). CDR1 SGHVS and CDR2 FQNEAQ come from the germline V gene. Trimming removed 5 bases from V and 3 bases from J, with 11 bases in between. The CDR3 is made up of 14 amino acids.

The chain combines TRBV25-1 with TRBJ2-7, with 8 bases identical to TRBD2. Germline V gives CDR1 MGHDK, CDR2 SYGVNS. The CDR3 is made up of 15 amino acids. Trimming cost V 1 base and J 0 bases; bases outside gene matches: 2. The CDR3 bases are TGTGCCAGCAGTGAATGGAGCGGGAGCTCCTACGAGCAGTACTTC. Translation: CASSEWSGSSYEQYF.

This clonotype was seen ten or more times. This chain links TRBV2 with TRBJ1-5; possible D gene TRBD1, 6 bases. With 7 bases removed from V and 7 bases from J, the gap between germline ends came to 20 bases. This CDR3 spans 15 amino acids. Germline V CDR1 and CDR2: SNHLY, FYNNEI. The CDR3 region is CASTPGGGTRQPQHF. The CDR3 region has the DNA TGTGCCAGCACCCCCGGAGGGGGAACAAGGCAGCCCCAGCATTTT.

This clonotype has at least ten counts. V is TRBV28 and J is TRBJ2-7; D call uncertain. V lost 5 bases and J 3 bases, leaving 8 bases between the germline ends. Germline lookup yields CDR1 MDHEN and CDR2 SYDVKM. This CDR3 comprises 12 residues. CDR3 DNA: TGTGCCAGCAGTCCCTCCCTCTACGAGCAGTACTTC. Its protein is CASSPSLYEQYF.

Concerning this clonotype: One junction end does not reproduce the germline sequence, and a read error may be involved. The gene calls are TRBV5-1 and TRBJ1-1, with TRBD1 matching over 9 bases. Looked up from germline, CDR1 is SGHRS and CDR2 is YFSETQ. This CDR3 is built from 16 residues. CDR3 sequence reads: CASSSGRDRVGTEASF. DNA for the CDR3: TGCGCCAGCAGCTCTGGACGGGACAGGGTTGGAACTGAAGCTTCCTTT.

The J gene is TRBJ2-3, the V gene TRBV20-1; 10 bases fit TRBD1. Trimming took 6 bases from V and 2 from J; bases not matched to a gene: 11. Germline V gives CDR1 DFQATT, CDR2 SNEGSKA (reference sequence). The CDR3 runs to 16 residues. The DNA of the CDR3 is TGCAGTGCCTCCGGACGACAGGGGGCGGACACAGATACGCAGTATTTT. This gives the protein CSASGRQGADTDTQYF.

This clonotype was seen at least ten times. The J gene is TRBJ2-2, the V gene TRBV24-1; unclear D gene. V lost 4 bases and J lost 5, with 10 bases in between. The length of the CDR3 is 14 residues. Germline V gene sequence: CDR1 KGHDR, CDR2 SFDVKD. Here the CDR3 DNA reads TGTGCCACCAGTGACCCCGCGTTTACCGGGGAGCTGTTTTTT. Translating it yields CATSDPAFTGELFF.

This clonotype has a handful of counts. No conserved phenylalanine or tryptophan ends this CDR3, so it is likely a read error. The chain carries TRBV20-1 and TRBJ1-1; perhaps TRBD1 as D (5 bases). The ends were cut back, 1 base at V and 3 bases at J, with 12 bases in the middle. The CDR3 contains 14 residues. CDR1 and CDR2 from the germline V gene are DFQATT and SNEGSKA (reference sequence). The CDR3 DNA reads TGCAGTGCTAGAGTTCCAGGGAGGGACACTGAAGCTTTCTCT. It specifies CSARVPGRDTEAFS.

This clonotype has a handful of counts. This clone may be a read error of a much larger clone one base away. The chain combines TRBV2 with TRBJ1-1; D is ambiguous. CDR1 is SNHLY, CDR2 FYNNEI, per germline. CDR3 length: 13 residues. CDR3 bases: TGTGCCGGCAGTGAGGCCCCCGACACTGAAGCTTTCTTT. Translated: CAGSEAPDTEAFF. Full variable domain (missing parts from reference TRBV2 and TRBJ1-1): EPEVTQTPSHQVTQMGQEVILRCVPISNHLYFYWYRQILGQKVEFLVSFYNNEISEKSEIFDDQFSVERPDGSNFTLKIRSTKLEDSAMYFCAGSEAPDTEAFFGQGTRLTVV.

CDR3 sequence reads: CASSFSQGNTEAFF. DNA of the CDR3: TGTGCCAGCAGCTTTTCGCAGGGCAACACTGAAGCTTTCTTT. This chain uses TRBV11-2 with TRBJ1-1; D might be TRBD1 (5 bases). V was pared by 3 bases and J by 2 bases, with 10 bases between. This CDR3 has 14 residues. Germline assignment: CDR1 SGHAT and CDR2 FQNNGV. The full variable domain, with the rest looked up from reference TRBV11-2 and TRBJ1-1, is EAGVAQSPRYKIIEKRQSVAFWCNPISGHATLYWYQQILGQGPKLLIQFQNNGVVDDSQLPKDRFSAERLKGVDSTLKIQPAKLEDSAVYLCASSFSQGNTEAFFGQGTRLTVV.

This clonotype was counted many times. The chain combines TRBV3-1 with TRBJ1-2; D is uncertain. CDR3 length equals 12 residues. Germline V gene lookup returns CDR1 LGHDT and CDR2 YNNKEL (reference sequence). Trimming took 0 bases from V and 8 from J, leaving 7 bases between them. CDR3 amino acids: CASSQDSWGYTF. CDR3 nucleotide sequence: TGTGCCAGCAGCCAAGATTCCTGGGGCTACACCTTC.

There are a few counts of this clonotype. The CDR3 DNA reads as TGCAGCGTTGTACAGGGTTCTGGGGCCAACGTCCTGACTTTC. It is translated as CSVVQGSGANVLTF. The chain carries TRBV29-1 and TRBJ2-6; TRBD1 is a possible D gene (6 bases). The V end was cut by 4 bases, the J end by 1 base, with 8 bases between. There are 14 residues in the CDR3. Germline V gene lookup returns CDR1 SQVTM and CDR2 ANQGSEA.

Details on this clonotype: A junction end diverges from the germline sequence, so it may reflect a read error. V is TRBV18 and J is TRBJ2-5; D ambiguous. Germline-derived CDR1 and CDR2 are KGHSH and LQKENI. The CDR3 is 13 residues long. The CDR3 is CASPPPDPETQYF. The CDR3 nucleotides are TGTGCCAGCCCACCACCCGACCCAGAGACCCAGTACTTC.

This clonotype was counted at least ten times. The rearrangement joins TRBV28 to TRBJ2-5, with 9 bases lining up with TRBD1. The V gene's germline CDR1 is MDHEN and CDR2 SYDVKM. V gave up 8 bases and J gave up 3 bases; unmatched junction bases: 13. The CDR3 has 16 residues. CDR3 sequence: CASLELGTGREETQYF. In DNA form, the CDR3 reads TGTGCCAGCCTCGAGTTGGGGACAGGGAGGGAAGAGACCCAGTACTTC.

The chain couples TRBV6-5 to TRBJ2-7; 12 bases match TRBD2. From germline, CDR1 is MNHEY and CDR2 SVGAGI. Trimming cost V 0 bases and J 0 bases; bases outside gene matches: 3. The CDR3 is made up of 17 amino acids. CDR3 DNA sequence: TGTGCCAGCAGTTACTCGATACTAGCGGGGGGCTCCTACGAGCAGTACTTC. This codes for CASSYSILAGGSYEQYF.